Sequencing of this T cell receptor (beta chain) was carried out in a study of cytomegalovirus exposure and HLA in healthy donors. Primers: 60 Vbeta forward and 13 Jbeta reverse. Assay: immunoSEQ multiplex PCR; the TCRdb copy retains only in-frame clones and omits some. In the table there are fewer than 200,000 clones, approximately 71% of which are singletons. This CDR3 spans 13 amino acids. The ends were cut back, 4 bases at V and 5 bases at J, with 11 bases in the middle. Germline CDR1 reads LNHDA; CDR2 reads SQIVND (reference sequence). This TCR derives from a girl aged 5 to 17 in good health and CMV-seronegative. J is TRBJ2-5 and V is TRBV19; D may be TRBD2 (5 bases). Material for sequencing was PBMCs. CDR3 amino acids: CASSKGDVETQYF. The CDR3 nucleotides read TGTGCCAGTAGTAAGGGAGATGTGGAGACCCAGTACTTC.